A single T cell receptor beta chain is shown here with its context. Its matching antigen is unknown. The study ran its PCR with 60 Vbeta and 13 Jbeta primers. Profiled with immunoSEQ multiplex PCR; TCRdb holds only in-frame clones, not every one. The repertoire holds under 200,000 clones, with just under 80% as singletons. The V end was cut by 4 bases, the J end by 1 base, with 17 bases between. The germline gives CDR1 MNHNS, CDR2 SASEGT. The CDR3 covers 17 residues. The record originates from a study of cytomegalovirus exposure and HLA in healthy donors. Study results and limitations: CMV antigen specificity was confirmed in vitro for a few CMV-associated chains. Productive status was seen about 90% or about 30% of the time for most TCR beta V segments in an earlier analysis.

This chain joins TRBV6-1 and TRBJ1-5; a weak D match, TRBD1 (6 bases). The sequencing input was PBMCs. The clonotype originates from a woman between 50 and 59 years old in good health and CMV-seropositive. In DNA form, the CDR3 reads TGTGCCAGCAGTGGGCCCAACAGGGTGGGAAGCAATCAGCCCCAGCATTTT. Its translation is CASSGPNRVGSNQPQHF.